This T cell receptor beta chain was obtained from a study of early T cells in non-severe SARS-CoV-2 infection. Looking at the study overall: Unpaired chains resulted from sequencing bulk RNA of unsorted whole blood.

This clonotype was seen ten or more times. Its matching antigen is unknown. Unique molecular identifiers were affixed to single, distinct cDNA molecules. Via MiXCR, TCRdb re-called the 5' RACE reads, giving one row per CDR3 protein. The data hold fewer than 50,000 distinct CDR3 sequences, with 12% observed a single time. Trimming shortened V by 3 bases and J by 3 bases, and 33 bases separated the two germline ends. Looked up from germline, CDR1 is LGHDT and CDR2 is YNNKEL (reference sequence). The CDR3 has 21 residues. The study's findings and limits: The matching step, a VDJdb search, favored anti-spike CD8 responses and missed private and CD4 specificities.

This sequence was found in an adult who was a healthcare worker with PCR-confirmed SARS-CoV-2 infection or an uninfected control (not recorded which). What was sequenced was whole blood. This rearrangement joins TRBV3-1 to TRBJ2-7; D remains unclear. As DNA, the CDR3 is TGTGCCAGCAGCCAGGTCATACCTCGGGCCCAGTTACCGGTGGACCACTACGAGCAGTACTTC. The encoded protein is CASSQVIPRAQLPVDHYEQYF.